Each of the 30 T cell receptor beta chains below was sequenced from the same sample in a study of patients and donors after allogeneic stem cell transplantation. In TCRdb, the RT-PCR reads were re-called with MiXCR into one record per CDR3 protein. This table holds around 23,000 distinct CDR3 sequences, 40% to 45% found once. The material sequenced was blood, either unsorted or a sorted T cell fraction (not recorded which). These receptors all stem from a human donor who was either an allogeneic HSCT recipient or a stem cell or donor lymphocyte infusion donor (not recorded which). It is not recorded whose cells these are; they may come from a transplant donor.

This clonotype was recorded at least ten times. The chain uses TRBV5-6 and TRBJ1-2; 8 nucleotides match TRBD1. The CDR3 is 15 amino acids. V was pared by 4 bases and J by 3 bases, with 8 bases of the junction left unmatched. Per the germline V gene, CDR1 is SGHDT and CDR2 is YYEEEE. The CDR3 here is CASSLSGGPDYGYTF. The CDR3 DNA sequence: TGTGCCAGCAGCCTTTCAGGGGGCCCGGACTATGGCTACACCTTC.

This clonotype appeared a few times. The CDR3 DNA follows: TGCGCCAGCAGCTCGGATAACGGAAACACCATATATTTT. This translates into CASSSDNGNTIYF. The V gene is TRBV5-1, the J gene TRBJ1-3; no clear D gene. Germline V gene data show CDR1 as SGHRS and CDR2 as YFSETQ. The CDR3 runs 13 residues. V lost 3 bases, J lost 4 bases, and 8 bases lay in between.

The chain couples TRBV4-2 to TRBJ1-6; 8 nucleotides line up with TRBD1. With 4 bases clipped from V and 9 bases from J, the junction kept 8 bases outside the gene matches. The length of the CDR3 is 15 residues. Per the germline V gene, CDR1 is LGHNA and CDR2 is YNFKEQ. CDR3 loop: CASSRGTGKGSPLHF. The DNA of the CDR3 is TGTGCCAGCAGCCGGGGGACAGGAAAAGGTTCACCCCTCCACTTT.

The chain links TRBV16 to TRBJ1-5; no clear D gene. The CDR3 covers 13 residues. The germline V gene encodes CDR1 KGHSY and CDR2 FQNENV. The germline V and J ends were trimmed by 2 bases and 4 bases, with 6 bases remaining between them. CDR3 bases: TGTGCCAGCAGCCAAGGTCAAAATCAGCCCCAGCATTTT. The encoded protein is CASSQGQNQPQHF. Full variable domain (outside the CDR3, taken from reference TRBV16 and TRBJ1-5): GEEVAQTPKHLVRGEGQKAKLYCAPIKGHSYVFWYQQVLKNEFKFLISFQNENVFDETGMPKERFSAKCLPNSPCSLEIQATKLEDSAVYFCASSQGQNQPQHFGDGTRLSIL.

This clonotype is judged medium-sized. J is TRBJ1-2 and V is TRBV28; 10 bases agree with TRBD1. The CDR3 covers 14 residues. Trimming removed 3 bases from V and 6 bases from J; junction bases left unmatched: 4. Germline V gene sequence: CDR1 MDHEN, CDR2 SYDVKM. In nucleotides, the CDR3 is TGTGCCAGCAGTTTGGACAGGGGGACGGATGGCTACACCTTC. Its translation: CASSLDRGTDGYTF.

This clonotype was observed a handful of times. The V gene is TRBV3-1, the J gene TRBJ1-3, with D possibly TRBD1 on 6 matching bases. The ends were cut back, 4 bases at V and 0 bases at J, with 10 bases in the middle. Germline V lookup: CDR1 LGHDT, CDR2 YNNKEL (reference sequence). This CDR3 is 15 amino acids long. In DNA, the CDR3 is TGTGCCAGCAGCCCCCGGACAGCCTCTGGAAACACCATATATTTT. As protein: CASSPRTASGNTIYF.

The rearrangement joins TRBV4-2 to TRBJ2-1, with 9 bases lining up with TRBD2. This CDR3 comprises 16 residues. Germline V gives CDR1 LGHNA, CDR2 YNFKEQ. The V gene end was trimmed by 1 base and the J gene end by 5 bases; junction bases not matched to a gene: 6. Written as DNA, the CDR3 is TGTGCCAGCAGCCAAGTGTCCCAGCGGGGGGACAATGAGCAGTTCTTC. It translates to CASSQVSQRGDNEQFF.

This sequence joins TRBV7-6 and TRBJ2-1; possible D gene TRBD2, 5 bases. Germline-derived CDR1 and CDR2 are SGHVS and FNYEAQ. Deletions cut 1 base from V and 8 bases from J, with 12 bases between. CDR3 length equals 14 residues. This CDR3 is CASSLGSSWDEQFF. The CDR3, as DNA: TGTGCCAGCAGCTTAGGTTCTAGCTGGGATGAGCAGTTCTTC.

This sequence joins TRBV5-1 and TRBJ1-4; the match to TRBD1 covers 8 bases. The V gene end was trimmed by 7 bases and the J gene end by 6 bases; junction bases not matched to a gene: 14. This CDR3 comprises 16 residues. Germline CDR1 reads SGHRS; CDR2 reads YFSETQ. The CDR3 DNA follows: TGCGCCAGCCAGCCCGGACAGGGAATTGTTGATGAAAAACTGTTTTTT. It yields the protein CASQPGQGIVDEKLFF.

The chain combines TRBV5-1 with TRBJ1-5; D is uncertain. The V gene lost 4 bases and the J gene lost 7 bases, with 15 bases spanning the gap. Germline values: CDR1 SGHRS, CDR2 YFSETQ. The CDR3 totals 14 residues. The CDR3 sequence: CASSTGPGSQPQHF. CDR3 sequence (DNA): TGCGCCAGCAGCACCGGACCGGGTTCGCAGCCCCAGCATTTT.

There are a few counts of this clonotype. The chain is built from TRBV3-1 and TRBJ1-2; 10 bases map to TRBD1. Germline V CDR1 and CDR2: LGHDT, YNNKEL (reference sequence). The CDR3 extends over 16 amino acids. Trimming at V came to 5 bases and at J to 7 bases, leaving 13 bases not matched to a gene. The CDR3 DNA reads TGTGCCAGCAGCTTCAGAACCTCGGGACAGGGGTTTGGCTACACCTTC. This translates into CASSFRTSGQGFGYTF.

Only a few counts were recorded for this clonotype. The V and J genes are TRBV2 and TRBJ1-5; possible D gene TRBD1, 5 bases. The V end lost 6 bases, the J end lost 0 bases, and 27 bases lay between the germline ends. The CDR3 has 20 residues. Germline V gives CDR1 SNHLY, CDR2 FYNNEI. The CDR3 reads CASRSGHFGVPGPSNQPQHF. The DNA for the CDR3 is TGTGCCAGCAGAAGCGGACACTTCGGTGTACCGGGCCCTAGCAATCAGCCCCAGCATTTT.

This clonotype was detected a few times. The CDR3 loop is CASSPGQNGNTIYF. For the CDR3, the DNA is TGCGCCAGCAGCCCGGGACAGAATGGAAACACCATATATTTT. The rearrangement links TRBV5-1 to TRBJ1-3, with 7 bases fitting TRBD1. Germline V gives CDR1 SGHRS, CDR2 YFSETQ. The CDR3 is 14 amino acids. The V and J ends lost 4 bases and 3 bases, in that order; junction bases with no gene match: 4.

The rearrangement links TRBV4-1 to TRBJ2-3; 8 bases align to TRBD1. V lost 2 bases to trimming and J lost 3 bases; unmatched junction nucleotides: 10. This CDR3 has 17 amino acids. Per the germline V gene, CDR1 is MGHRA and CDR2 is YSYEKL. The CDR3, as DNA: TGCGCCAGCAGCCAAATTCTCAGGGGGCGCGAAACAGATACGCAGTATTTT. As protein: CASSQILRGRETDTQYF.

The chain has TRBV29-1 and TRBJ2-7, with D unresolved. Trimming removed 5 bases from V and 4 bases from J, with 9 bases in between. Germline assignment: CDR1 SQVTM and CDR2 ANQGSEA. The CDR3 is made up of 11 amino acids. Written as DNA, the CDR3 is TGCAGCGTTCAAAACGAGTACGAGCAGTACTTC. It yields the protein CSVQNEYEQYF.

V is TRBV27 and J is TRBJ2-2; D is possibly TRBD1 (6 bases). The germline V and J ends were trimmed by 11 bases and 1 base, with 11 bases remaining between them. The CDR3 loop spans 13 amino acids. From germline, CDR1 is MNHEY and CDR2 SMNVEV (reference sequence). CDR3 sequence reads: CACQGQNTGELFF. The DNA of the CDR3 is TGTGCCTGCCAGGGGCAGAACACCGGGGAGCTGTTTTTT.

This clonotype was seen only a few times. V and J are TRBV7-2 and TRBJ1-5; D remains ambiguous. CDR1 SGHTA and CDR2 FQGNSA come from the germline V gene. V lost 3 bases and J lost 2, with 8 bases in between. The CDR3 covers 14 residues. The CDR3 loop is CASSLTHGNQPQHF. The CDR3 DNA reads as TGTGCCAGCAGCTTGACTCATGGCAATCAGCCCCAGCATTTT.

This clonotype was seen a few times. V is TRBV27 and J is TRBJ2-5, with D perhaps TRBD2 (6 bases). Germline V CDR1 and CDR2: MNHEY, SMNVEV (reference sequence). V was shortened by 3 bases and J by 3 bases, with 8 bases between the two germline ends. This CDR3 has 13 amino acids. CDR3 nucleotides: TGTGCCAGCAGTTTTACGGGGGAAGAGACCCAGTACTTC. Translating it yields CASSFTGEETQYF.

The rearrangement links TRBV5-6 to TRBJ2-2, with D perhaps TRBD2 (7 bases). Trimming cost V 4 bases and J 2 bases, with 12 bases left between them. The CDR3 spans 15 residues. The germline V gene encodes CDR1 SGHDT and CDR2 YYEEEE. CDR3 coding DNA: TGTGCCAGCAGCCCTACGGGGGGCAACACCGGGGAGCTGTTTTTT. It yields the protein CASSPTGGNTGELFF.

The chain employs TRBV29-1 and TRBJ1-4; D might be TRBD1 (5 bases). Germline V gene sequence: CDR1 SQVTM, CDR2 ANQGSEA. Trimming removed 6 bases from V and 0 bases from J, with 23 bases in between. The CDR3 loop spans 18 amino acids. This CDR3 is CSVRLGQGSSATNEKLFF. CDR3 DNA: TGCAGCGTGCGCCTTGGGCAGGGATCCTCTGCAACTAATGAAAAACTGTTTTTT.

This clonotype was recorded only once. The CDR3 nucleotides read TGTGCCAGCAGGACCGACAGGGTGGGGGGACAGCCCCAGCATTTT. As protein: CASRTDRVGGQPQHF. The rearrangement uses TRBV2 and TRBJ1-5, with 7 bases that match TRBD1. The CDR3 is 15 amino acids. V shed 6 bases, J shed 7 bases, and the junction held 12 bases outside the gene matches. Germline V gene lookup returns CDR1 SNHLY and CDR2 FYNNEI.

The rearrangement joins TRBV15 to TRBJ2-1; D call uncertain. Germline values: CDR1 LNHNV, CDR2 YYDKDF (reference sequence). Trimming pared 1 base from V and 9 bases from J, leaving 13 bases between. This CDR3 spans 14 amino acids. The CDR3, as DNA: TGTGCCACCAGCAGAGGCAGAGGTCATGGTGAGCAGTTCTTC. It yields the protein CATSRGRGHGEQFF.

This chain joins TRBV12-3 or TRBV12-4 and TRBJ2-1; 9 positions agree with TRBD2. This CDR3 comprises 17 residues. J was trimmed by 2 bases and V by 3 bases; bases with no gene match: 8. CDR3 loop: CASSFRLADIPYNEQFF. The CDR3, as DNA: TGTGCCAGCAGTTTCAGACTAGCGGACATCCCCTACAATGAGCAGTTCTTC.

The chain employs TRBV12-3 or TRBV12-4 and TRBJ2-1; 7 nucleotides match TRBD2. The ends lost 7 bases at V and 8 bases at J; junction bases unmatched: 20. This CDR3 is built from 17 residues. The CDR3 sequence is CASTPLLLAAPPDEQFF. In nucleotides, the CDR3 is TGTGCCAGCACCCCCCTCCTGCTAGCGGCCCCACCGGATGAGCAGTTCTTC.

The rearrangement links TRBV5-1 to TRBJ1-2; TRBD1 matches at 9 bases. Germline trimming cut 2 bases from V and 8 bases from J; bases unmatched to any gene: 7. Germline V CDR1 and CDR2: SGHRS, YFSETQ. This CDR3 spans 14 amino acids. CDR3 residues: CASSFDRGDNGYTF. The CDR3 DNA is TGCGCCAGCAGCTTTGACAGGGGGGATAACGGCTACACCTTC.

The sample holds a few counts of this clonotype. The chain combines TRBV20-1 with TRBJ1-6; D ambiguous. The CDR3 has 13 amino acids. The V and J ends lost 1 base and 9 bases respectively, with 10 bases between them. The germline gives CDR1 DFQATT, CDR2 SNEGSKA (reference sequence). The CDR3 reads CSARARDVSPLHF. CDR3 DNA: TGCAGTGCTAGAGCCCGGGATGTTTCACCCCTCCACTTT.

The V call is TRBV20-1, the J call TRBJ1-4; TRBD1 aligns across 10 bases. The CDR3 covers 16 residues. The J segment lost 8 bases and the V segment lost 0 bases, leaving 9 bases of the junction unmatched. The V gene's germline CDR1 is DFQATT and CDR2 SNEGSKA (reference sequence). The CDR3 loop reads CSARDKDRGLWEKLFF. CDR3 sequence (DNA): TGCAGTGCTAGAGACAAAGACAGGGGGCTATGGGAAAAACTGTTTTTT.

This chain joins TRBV5-1 and TRBJ1-1; D is undetermined. There are 14 residues in the CDR3. With 4 bases removed from V and 2 bases from J, the gap between germline ends came to 12 bases. Germline V gene data show CDR1 as SGHRS and CDR2 as YFSETQ. The CDR3 sequence: CASSPRGANTEAFF. As DNA, the CDR3 is TGCGCCAGCAGCCCCCGGGGAGCTAACACTGAAGCTTTCTTT.

V and J are TRBV29-1 and TRBJ1-1; unclear D gene. Per germline, CDR1 SQVTM and CDR2 ANQGSEA. There are 11 residues in the CDR3. The germline V and J ends were trimmed by 4 bases and 7 bases, with 10 bases remaining between them. The CDR3 sequence is CSVAGMGEAFF. The CDR3 region has the DNA TGCAGCGTTGCTGGAATGGGTGAAGCTTTCTTT.

This CDR3 is CASSPSLDRGVAPEAFF. The CDR3 region has the DNA TGCGCCAGCAGCCCGAGTCTCGACAGGGGGGTGGCCCCTGAAGCTTTCTTT. The chain uses TRBV4-1 and TRBJ1-1; 9 bases align to TRBD1. With 4 bases clipped from V and 6 bases from J, the junction kept 15 bases outside the gene matches. This CDR3 spans 17 amino acids. CDR1 and CDR2 from the germline V gene are MGHRA and YSYEKL.